This TCR beta chain stems from a study of T cell repertoires in cytomegalovirus infection. Study summary: CMV infection together with matching HLA type was indicated by public TCR beta signatures.

Findings and caveats of the study: Public TCR beta family frequency separated CMV-and-HLA carriers, including in an independent cohort. The ex vivo response was dominated by HLA-C-restricted CMV-specific TCR beta clonotypes.

TCRdb reanalysed the reads using MiXCR and keeps one entry per CDR3 protein. In the table there are some 200,000 distinct CDR3 sequences, roughly 20% of which are singletons. Trimming took off 3 bases at V and 4 bases at J, with 18 bases between the two ends. The CDR3 is 16 residues long. The table lists this clonotype with a few counts. Its antigen is undetermined. The chain has TRBV23-1 and TRBJ1-2; D uncertain. TRBV23-1 qualifies as an ORF whose function is uncertain. Sequenced material: PBMCs. This clonotype originated in a human donor in good health (CMV status not recorded). Some clones in this sample may be carry-over from other donors' samples. The CDR3 is CASSQHPTWRFYGYTF. CDR3 coding DNA: TGCGCCAGCAGTCAGCACCCGACGTGGAGGTTCTATGGCTACACCTTC.